The rows below give T cell receptor beta chains drawn from one sample of a study of regulatory T cells in long-lasting Graves disease. TCRdb reprocessed the multiplex PCR reads via MiXCR and lists one record per CDR3 protein. Counted here are 600,000 to 650,000 distinct CDR3 sequences, 16% occurring once; the ten biggest clones make up 15% to 20%. This sample was shared with a second study, whose subject was T cells in Graves' hyperthyroidism and ophthalmopathy.

The sequencing here drew on peripheral blood mononuclear cells (PBMCs), taken at new diagnosis, from a patient treated with antithyroid drugs. Receptor source: a woman aged 25 to 45 with Graves disease. The CDR3 runs from the conserved cysteine through the conserved F or W. The D gene is left open where the match is weak. Expanded clones are given a class, and other clones once, few, many or no size at all.

j_call v_call clone_size d_call cdr3_nt cdr3_aa
TRBJ2-3 TRBV19 many TRBD2 TGTGCCAGTAGTATACGGGGGAGTGGACTAGGCACAGATACGCAGTATTTT CASSIRGSGLGTDTQYF
TRBJ2-3 TRBV2 few TRBD2 TGTGCCAGCAGGGAGATAGCGGGAGGGTTTGATACGCAGTATTTT CASREIAGGFDTQYF
TRBJ2-1 TRBV3-1 few TRBD1 TGTGCCAGCAGCCCTACTCAGGGGGCGGTTGTCAATGAGCAGTTCTTC CASSPTQGAVVNEQFF
TRBJ2-5 TRBV28 - - TGTGCCAGCAGTGGGTACCAAGAGGCCCAGTACTTC CASSGYQEAQYF
TRBJ1-5 TRBV30 many - TGTGCCTGGAGTAAGGTGGCCGGGGGTCGTCAGCCCCAGCATTTT CAWSKVAGGRQPQHF
TRBJ2-4 TRBV12-3/TRBV12-4 many - TGTGCCAGCAGTTTACAGCTAGCCAAAAACATTCAGTACTTC CASSLQLAKNIQYF
TRBJ2-1 TRBV28 few - TGTGCCAGCAGTTGGAACGGACGGAAGAACGGTGAGCAGTTCTTC CASSWNGRKNGEQFF
TRBJ2-7 TRBV12-3/TRBV12-4 many - TGTGCCAGCAGGGGGGGGGGGACAAACTCCTACGAGCAGTACTTC CASRGGGTNSYEQYF
TRBJ2-2 TRBV11-3 - TRBD2 TGTGCCAGCAGCCCGACTAGCGGGAGATACACCGGGGAGCTGTTTTTT CASSPTSGRYTGELFF
TRBJ1-4 TRBV5-8 - - TGTGCCAGCAGCCGGACGCCAGATAATGAAAAACTGTTTTTT CASSRTPDNEKLFF
TRBJ2-3 TRBV13 few TRBD2 TGTGCCAGCAGCCCCGGGACTAGCGGGACGACAGATACGCAGTATTTT CASSPGTSGTTDTQYF